This TCR beta chain emerged from a study of T cell responses to AZD1222 COVID-19 vaccine (dated by TCRdb to about 2021). Some background on the complete study: TCR sequencing was performed for more than 230 trial participants, of whom about 210 were given two doses of AZD1222 and around 25 were given two doses of MenACWY control vaccine. Trial participants were enrolled by age into subgroups of 18-55, 56-69 and 70-plus years, and around 140, 26 and 57 TCR-sequenced participants, respectively, were included in these subgroups. Beyond this particular receptor, the publication reports: Because no day 14 peak-response samples were available, repertoires were characterized only after the peak T cell response. Vaccine-associated CD4 TCRs spanned the whole spike protein, with dominant responses in regions 160-218 and 743-854. Participants were mostly white British and included more females than males, and it was suggested by the authors that clonal diversity may have been underestimated. Epitopes outside the regions mutated in the B.1.351 and B.1.1.7 variants were reportedly recognized by nearly half of the unique spike-specific TCRs. After two AZD1222 doses, spike-specific TCR breadth and depth were significantly higher than at day 0 and than in MenACWY recipients. The 56-69-year group was small, and its depth increase did not reach significance, likely because of low power. Conclusions about previously exposed vaccinees were limited because only six AZD1222 recipients were SARS-CoV-2 seropositive at baseline.

The CDR3 regions of human TCRbeta chains were analyzed by immunosequencing. Under the source paper's analysis protocol: Repertoire TCRs were checked for matches against a reference library of SARS-CoV-2-specific TCRs that had been generated using the MIRA antigen-specificity platform. Breadth was defined as the fraction of unique TCRs that were SARS-CoV-2-associated. Depth was defined as the fraction of total T cells that were SARS-CoV-2-associated. Each spike-specific TCR was assigned to its reactive spike region and to a CD4 or CD8 class using the MIRA data. Log10-transformed breadth and depth values were compared by one-way ANOVA with Sidak's multiple comparisons tests. Here the immuneACCESS table is served through TCRdb, limited to in-frame sequences with V and J called. Missing clones are a known gap in these copies; in checked studies unresolved V genes cover under half, and the rest lacks a known reason. V and J calls and clone size are copied from that table; D and trimming were computed from the DNA. In all, the sample holds more than 140,000 clones, and around 88% of those were seen once. Around 3.4% of the sample belongs to the ten largest clones.

The time point label, read with the paper, signifies: baseline before first vaccination. The treatment or condition label here, explained by the study, means: meningococcal conjugate vaccine given as trial control. Samples from vaccinated people were obtained from the UK trials COV001 and COV002, which included a single-blind randomized controlled phase 2/3 trial of AZD1222 (ChAdOx1 nCoV-19) in healthy adults. Trial participant PBMC samples were collected at day 0 and day 28 after the second dose for TCRbeta chain sequencing. CDR1 is given as MDHEN and CDR2 as SYDVKM, both from the germline V gene. Trimming accounts for 6 bases at V and 1 base at J, while the number of junction bases matched to no gene is 3. From the cysteine through the phenylalanine, the CDR3 covers 13 amino acids. CDR3 DNA is the only sequence kept; it has 39 bases, read in frame from the first base. Comments on this clone: What this receptor recognizes is not known. One base away there is no much larger clone; base qualities are not given.

The chain is encoded by TRBV28 joined to TRBJ2-7; 7 bases in between match TRBD1. This clonotype was sampled from an adult in good health. The sequencing here drew on peripheral blood, taken on day 0 of MenACWY control vaccination. The DNA is TGTGCCAGCAGCCCAGGGGGATCCTACGAGCAGTACTTC. Its amino acids are CASSPGGSYEQYF.